This T cell receptor (beta chain) was sequenced in a study of T cell responses to AZD1222 COVID-19 vaccine. The CDR3 has 16 residues. Trimming left V 1 base short and J 2 bases short, with 13 bases between. Germline lookup yields CDR1 SGHKS and CDR2 YYEKEE (reference sequence). TCRdb's copy holds only in-frame clones and misses some; the assay was immunoSEQ multiplex PCR. The sample consists of fewer than 100,000 clones, around 88% of them appearing once. General study points: Regions 160-218 and 743-854 held dominance among vaccine-associated CD4 TCRs, which spanned spike.

Regarding this clone: Its target is unknown.

Specimen: peripheral blood, collected 28 days after the second AZD1222 dose. This clonotype originated in an adult who received the AZD1222 COVID-19 vaccine. This chain connects TRBV5-5 to TRBJ1-3; D unresolved. CDR3 nucleotides: TGTGCCAGCAGCTTGTTGGCCGTACCCACTGGAAACACCATATATTTT. Residues: CASSLLAVPTGNTIYF.